This T cell receptor (beta chain) was found in a study of long-term antiretroviral therapy in people with HIV. Study-wide findings and caveats: Diversity rose after ART but stayed below transplant donor controls.

Treatment for all HIV-infected participants took place in the United States. The V gene's germline CDR1 is MDHEN and CDR2 SYDVKM. Trimming stripped 6 bases from V and 9 bases from J, with 12 bases between. This CDR3 comprises 12 residues. This clone was counted a single time. Its antigen is still unknown. Version v3.0 of the immunoSEQ assay ran at survey level. Here immunoSEQ multiplex PCR was the method, and the copy in TCRdb shows in-frame clones only, minus some. The table has about 8,600 clones, 78% seen once. This clonotype was sampled from a man aged 35-49 years with HIV. The rearrangement joins TRBV28 to TRBJ2-1; D is possibly TRBD1 (6 bases). Source: unsorted PBMCs, taken 0.6 years before starting antiretroviral therapy. CDR3 nucleotides: TGTGCCAGCAGCAGGACAGTTAGTGAGCAGTTCTTC. It specifies CASSRTVSEQFF.